This T cell receptor beta chain was sequenced during a study of metastatic and nonmetastatic thyroid tumors. Germline lookup yields CDR1 KGHDR and CDR2 SFDVKD. Trimming took 3 bases from V and 2 from J, leaving 12 bases between them. The CDR3 runs to 15 residues. From the PCR reads, TCRdb re-called clones with MiXCR. The data show about 93,000 clones, 7.5% to 9% seen once. None of the patients had undergone any treatment ahead of thyroid surgery. This clone was seen repeatedly, ten times or more. This rearrangement joins TRBV24-1 to TRBJ2-5; D is perhaps TRBD1 (5 bases). Sequenced: blood. The clonotype originates from a female donor with papillary thyroid cancer or a benign thyroid nodule (not recorded which). Some clones in this sample may be carry-over from other donors' samples. The CDR3 sequence: CATSDLKDIQETQYF. CDR3 in DNA: TGTGCCACCAGTGATCTCAAGGACATACAAGAGACCCAGTACTTC.